This is a list of T cell receptor beta chains from one sample in a study of cytomegalovirus exposure and HLA in healthy donors. Assay used: immunoSEQ multiplex PCR; TCRdb lists only in-frame clones, some missing. The data hold about 130,000 clones, with around 80% observed a single time. The material sequenced was PBMCs. These receptors all stem from a young man in good health and CMV-seronegative. CDR3s leave out the opening cysteine and the closing phenylalanine or tryptophan. Fields, in order: V gene, J gene, CDR3 protein.

v_call: TRBV2
j_call: TRBJ2-3
cdr3_aa: ASLGGNTQY

v_call: TRBV9
j_call: TRBJ2-7
cdr3_aa: ASSAGTSGYEQY

v_call: TRBV6-5
j_call: TRBJ1-1
cdr3_aa: ASSYYRETEAF

v_call: TRBV9
j_call: TRBJ1-1
cdr3_aa: ASSVRMDTEAF

v_call: TRBV7-8
j_call: TRBJ2-2
cdr3_aa: ASSSLLAGEKYTGELF

v_call: TRBV9
j_call: TRBJ2-7
cdr3_aa: ASSVAPSLEQY

v_call: TRBV5-1
j_call: TRBJ2-3
cdr3_aa: ASSIGTSGGTDTQY

v_call: TRBV6-5
j_call: TRBJ2-2
cdr3_aa: ASSYGQTTGELF

v_call: TRBV25-1
j_call: TRBJ2-5
cdr3_aa: ASSDPGRFQETQY

v_call: TRBV7-8
j_call: TRBJ2-5
cdr3_aa: ASSTTGRLPGETQY

v_call: TRBV29-1
j_call: TRBJ2-7
cdr3_aa: SVAPGQTNYEQY

v_call: TRBV4-1
j_call: TRBJ2-1
cdr3_aa: ASSPWGGKNEQF

v_call: TRBV5-1
j_call: TRBJ2-3
cdr3_aa: ASSLDRVDTQY

v_call: TRBV6-5
j_call: TRBJ1-6
cdr3_aa: ASSSDRGRGSPLH

v_call: TRBV27
j_call: TRBJ1-5
cdr3_aa: ASSPTPTGANQPQH

v_call: TRBV5-1
j_call: TRBJ1-1
cdr3_aa: ASSFQGVNTEAF

v_call: TRBV29-1
j_call: TRBJ2-1
cdr3_aa: SAEFDSVRF

v_call: TRBV27
j_call: TRBJ2-7
cdr3_aa: ASSRGTDSRYEQY

v_call: TRBV7-2
j_call: TRBJ2-3
cdr3_aa: ASSRRRLAVDTQY

v_call: TRBV7-2
j_call: TRBJ2-7
cdr3_aa: ASSLLGPGQEQY

v_call: TRBV28
j_call: TRBJ1-2
cdr3_aa: ASFSQGGLGYT

v_call: TRBV20-1
j_call: TRBJ2-7
cdr3_aa: SARVSSEQY

v_call: TRBV7-9
j_call: TRBJ1-4
cdr3_aa: ASSSPGTGDEKLF

v_call: TRBV19
j_call: TRBJ2-2
cdr3_aa: ASTTPGELF

v_call: TRBV6-1
j_call: TRBJ2-7
cdr3_aa: ASSEAGAVYEQY

v_call: TRBV7-2
j_call: TRBJ2-7
cdr3_aa: ASTDSSYEQY

v_call: TRBV18
j_call: TRBJ2-1
cdr3_aa: ASSPGDRGAYNEQF

v_call: TRBV14
j_call: TRBJ1-2
cdr3_aa: ASSPIGQAKNGYT

v_call: TRBV7-9
j_call: TRBJ2-7
cdr3_aa: ASGPGLAGHEQY

v_call: TRBV6-5
j_call: TRBJ2-7
cdr3_aa: ASSYSDRGSYEQY

v_call: TRBV13
j_call: TRBJ1-2
cdr3_aa: ASSLVRQGKGYT

v_call: TRBV14
j_call: TRBJ1-6
cdr3_aa: ASSQSGQGARNSPLH

v_call: TRBV5-1
j_call: TRBJ2-1
cdr3_aa: ASSQRPWDEQF

v_call: TRBV29-1
j_call: TRBJ1-2
cdr3_aa: SVPKGASNYGYT

v_call: TRBV5-1
j_call: TRBJ2-7
cdr3_aa: ASSYGPGTYEQY

v_call: TRBV7-6
j_call: TRBJ2-5
cdr3_aa: ASSLGDYQETQY

v_call: TRBV18
j_call: TRBJ1-1
cdr3_aa: ASSQGQGATEAF

v_call: TRBV5-1
j_call: TRBJ1-1
cdr3_aa: ASRDRGNTEAF

v_call: TRBV2
j_call: TRBJ2-1
cdr3_aa: ASSDEVDNEQF

v_call: TRBV7-6
j_call: TRBJ1-1
cdr3_aa: ASSAIMNTEAF

v_call: TRBV5-4
j_call: TRBJ1-5
cdr3_aa: ASTRDRDQPQH

v_call: TRBV5-4
j_call: TRBJ1-1
cdr3_aa: ASSPRDTEAF

v_call: TRBV4-3
j_call: TRBJ1-5
cdr3_aa: ASSQDTGTQPQH

v_call: TRBV10-3
j_call: TRBJ1-5
cdr3_aa: AISGVNQPQH

v_call: TRBV7-9
j_call: TRBJ2-7
cdr3_aa: ASSYSGQVEQY

v_call: TRBV7-2
j_call: TRBJ2-1
cdr3_aa: ASSLAIWGRGAGGSGGNEQF

v_call: TRBV6-6
j_call: TRBJ2-7
cdr3_aa: ASSYTRTYEQY

v_call: TRBV7-9
j_call: TRBJ2-7
cdr3_aa: ASSLHDSSYEQY